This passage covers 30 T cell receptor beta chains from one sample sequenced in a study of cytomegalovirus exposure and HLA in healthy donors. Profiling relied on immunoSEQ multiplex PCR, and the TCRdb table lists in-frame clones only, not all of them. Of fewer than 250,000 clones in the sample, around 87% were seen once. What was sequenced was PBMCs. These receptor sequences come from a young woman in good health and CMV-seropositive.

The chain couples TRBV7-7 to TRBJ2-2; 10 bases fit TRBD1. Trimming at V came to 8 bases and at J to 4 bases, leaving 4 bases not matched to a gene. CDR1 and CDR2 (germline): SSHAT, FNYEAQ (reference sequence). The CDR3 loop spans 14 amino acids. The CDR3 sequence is CASGGQGFTGELFF. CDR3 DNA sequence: TGTGCCAGCGGGGGACAGGGGTTCACCGGGGAGCTGTTTTTT. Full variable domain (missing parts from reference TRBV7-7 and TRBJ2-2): GAGVSQSPRYKVTKRGQDVTLRCDPISSHATLYWYQQALGQGPEFLTYFNYEAQPDKSGLPSDRFSAERPEGSISTLTIQRTEQRDSAMYRCASGGQGFTGELFFGEGSRLTVL.

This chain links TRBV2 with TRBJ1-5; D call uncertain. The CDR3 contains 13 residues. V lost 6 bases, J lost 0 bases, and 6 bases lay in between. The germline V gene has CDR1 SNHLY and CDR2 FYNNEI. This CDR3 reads CASRFYSNQPQHF. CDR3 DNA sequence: TGTGCCAGCAGGTTCTATAGCAATCAGCCCCAGCATTTT.

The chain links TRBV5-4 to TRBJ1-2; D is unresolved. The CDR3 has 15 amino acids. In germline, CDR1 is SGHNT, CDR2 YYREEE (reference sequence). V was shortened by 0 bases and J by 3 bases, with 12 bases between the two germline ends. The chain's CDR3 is CASSLEVAAHYGYTF. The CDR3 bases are TGTGCCAGCAGCTTGGAAGTCGCGGCCCACTATGGCTACACCTTC.

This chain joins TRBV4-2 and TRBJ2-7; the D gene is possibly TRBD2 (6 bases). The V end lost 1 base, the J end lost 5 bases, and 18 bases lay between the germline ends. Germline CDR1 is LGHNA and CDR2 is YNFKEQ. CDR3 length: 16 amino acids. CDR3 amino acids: CASSQAGGGGAHEQYF. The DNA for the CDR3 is TGTGCCAGCAGCCAAGCCGGGGGAGGTGGGGCCCACGAGCAGTACTTC.

CDR3 in amino acids: CASSAHGTASVYEQYF. The CDR3 coding sequence is TGCGCCAGCAGCGCACACGGGACAGCATCCGTCTACGAGCAGTACTTC. The chain employs TRBV5-1 and TRBJ2-7; TRBD1 aligns across 7 bases. This CDR3 region has 16 residues. Per the germline V gene, CDR1 is SGHRS and CDR2 is YFSETQ. V lost 4 bases to trimming and J lost 3 bases; unmatched junction nucleotides: 13.

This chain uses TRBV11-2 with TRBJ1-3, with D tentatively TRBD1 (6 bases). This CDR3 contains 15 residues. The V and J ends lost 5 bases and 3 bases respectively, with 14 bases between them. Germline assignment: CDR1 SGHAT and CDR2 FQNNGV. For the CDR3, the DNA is TGTGCCAGCAGCGCCCGGCGGACAGTTGGAAACACCATATATTTT. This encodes CASSARRTVGNTIYF.

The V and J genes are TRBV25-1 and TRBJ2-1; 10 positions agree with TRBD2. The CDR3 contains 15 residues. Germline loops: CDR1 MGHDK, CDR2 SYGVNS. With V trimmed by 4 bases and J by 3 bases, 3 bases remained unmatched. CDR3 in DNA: TGTGCCAGCAGTGGGACTAGCGGATACTACAATGAGCAGTTCTTC. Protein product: CASSGTSGYYNEQFF.

The CDR3 DNA reads as TGCGCCAGCAGCCGGACAGGGGATAGGGACAATGAGCAGTTCTTC. Translated: CASSRTGDRDNEQFF. The V gene is TRBV5-1, the J gene TRBJ2-1; 9 bases agree with TRBD1. Germline V lookup: CDR1 SGHRS, CDR2 YFSETQ. V lost 4 bases to trimming and J lost 5 bases; unmatched junction nucleotides: 7. The CDR3 has 15 residues.

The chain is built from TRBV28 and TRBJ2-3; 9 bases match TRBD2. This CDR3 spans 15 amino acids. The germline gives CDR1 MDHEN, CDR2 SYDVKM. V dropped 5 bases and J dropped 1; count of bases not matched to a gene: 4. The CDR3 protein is CASSALAGGTDTQYF. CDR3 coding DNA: TGTGCCAGCAGTGCACTAGCGGGCGGCACAGATACGCAGTATTTT.

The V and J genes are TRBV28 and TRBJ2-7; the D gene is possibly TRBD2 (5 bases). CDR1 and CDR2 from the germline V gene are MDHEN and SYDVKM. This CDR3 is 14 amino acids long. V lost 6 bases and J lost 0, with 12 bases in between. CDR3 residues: CASSGLQDSYEQYF. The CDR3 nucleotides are TGTGCCAGCAGCGGACTGCAGGACTCCTACGAGCAGTACTTC.

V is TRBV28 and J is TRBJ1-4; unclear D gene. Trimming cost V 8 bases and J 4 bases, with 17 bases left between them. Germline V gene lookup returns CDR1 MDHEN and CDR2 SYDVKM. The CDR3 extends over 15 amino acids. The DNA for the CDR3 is TGTGCCAGCCATAAACTTGAGGCTATTAATGAAAAACTGTTTTTT. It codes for CASHKLEAINEKLFF.

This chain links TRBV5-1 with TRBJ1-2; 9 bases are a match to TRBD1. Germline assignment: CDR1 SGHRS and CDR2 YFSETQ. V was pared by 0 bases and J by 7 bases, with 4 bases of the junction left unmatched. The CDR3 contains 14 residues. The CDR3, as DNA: TGCGCCAGCAGCTTGGGGGACAGGGAAAGTGGCTACACCTTC. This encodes CASSLGDRESGYTF.

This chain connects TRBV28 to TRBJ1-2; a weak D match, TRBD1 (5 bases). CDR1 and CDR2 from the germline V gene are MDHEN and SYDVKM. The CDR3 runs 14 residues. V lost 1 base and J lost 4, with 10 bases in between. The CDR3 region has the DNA TGTGCCAGCAGTTTATTCCGGGGGGGCTATGGCTACACCTTC. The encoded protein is CASSLFRGGYGYTF.

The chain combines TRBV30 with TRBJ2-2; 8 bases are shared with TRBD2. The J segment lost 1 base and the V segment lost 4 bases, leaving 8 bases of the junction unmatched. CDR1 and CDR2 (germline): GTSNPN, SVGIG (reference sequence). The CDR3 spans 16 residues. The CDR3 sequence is CAWNGVAGMNTGELFF. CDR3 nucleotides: TGTGCCTGGAATGGAGTAGCGGGAATGAACACCGGGGAGCTGTTTTTT. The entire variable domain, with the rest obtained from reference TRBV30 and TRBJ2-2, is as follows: SQTIHQWPATLVQPVGSPLSLECTVEGTSNPNLYWYRQAAGRGLQLLFYSVGIGQISSEVPQNLSASRPQDRQFILSSKKLLLSDSGFYLCAWNGVAGMNTGELFFGEGSRLTVL.

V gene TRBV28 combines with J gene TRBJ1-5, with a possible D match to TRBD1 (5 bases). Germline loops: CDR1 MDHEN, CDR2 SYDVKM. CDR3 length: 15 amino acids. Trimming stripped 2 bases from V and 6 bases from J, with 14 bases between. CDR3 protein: CASSLQGIRSQPQHF. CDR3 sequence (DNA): TGTGCCAGCAGTTTACAGGGTATAAGGAGTCAGCCCCAGCATTTT.

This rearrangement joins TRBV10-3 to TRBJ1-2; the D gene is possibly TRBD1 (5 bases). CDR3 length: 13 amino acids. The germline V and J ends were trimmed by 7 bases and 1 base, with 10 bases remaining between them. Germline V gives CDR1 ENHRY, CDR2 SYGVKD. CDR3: CAIKRGGNYGYTF. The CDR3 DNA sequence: TGTGCCATCAAACGGGGGGGTAACTATGGCTACACCTTC.

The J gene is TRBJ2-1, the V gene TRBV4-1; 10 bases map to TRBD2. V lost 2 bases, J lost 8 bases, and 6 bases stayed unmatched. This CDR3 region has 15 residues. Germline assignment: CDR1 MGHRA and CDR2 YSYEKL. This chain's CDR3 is CASSQNSGRVYEQFF. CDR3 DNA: TGCGCCAGCAGCCAAAACAGCGGGAGGGTCTATGAGCAGTTCTTC.

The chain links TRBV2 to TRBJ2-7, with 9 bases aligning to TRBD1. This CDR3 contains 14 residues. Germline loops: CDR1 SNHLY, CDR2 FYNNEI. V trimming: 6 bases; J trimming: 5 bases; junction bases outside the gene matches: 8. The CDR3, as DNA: TGTGCCAGCAGCCCCCGGACAGGGGTCGACGAGCAGTACTTC. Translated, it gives CASSPRTGVDEQYF.

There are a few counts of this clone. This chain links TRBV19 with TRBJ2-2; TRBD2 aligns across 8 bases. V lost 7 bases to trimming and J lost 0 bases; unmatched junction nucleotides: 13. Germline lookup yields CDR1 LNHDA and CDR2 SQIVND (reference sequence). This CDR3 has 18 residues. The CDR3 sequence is CASKSSGGPNANTGELFF. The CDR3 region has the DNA TGTGCCAGTAAGTCCAGCGGGGGACCGAACGCGAACACCGGGGAGCTGTTTTTT.

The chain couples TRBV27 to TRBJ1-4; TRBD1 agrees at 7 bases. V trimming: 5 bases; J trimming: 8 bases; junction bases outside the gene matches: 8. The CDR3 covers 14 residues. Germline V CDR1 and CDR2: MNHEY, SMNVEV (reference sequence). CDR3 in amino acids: CASSQNTGEEKLFF. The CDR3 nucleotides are TGTGCCAGCAGTCAGAATACAGGGGAAGAAAAACTGTTTTTT.

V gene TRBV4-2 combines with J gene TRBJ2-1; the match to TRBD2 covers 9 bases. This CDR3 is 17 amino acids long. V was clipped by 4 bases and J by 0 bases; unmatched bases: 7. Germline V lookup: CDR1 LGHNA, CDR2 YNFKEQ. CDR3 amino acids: CASSRGTSRSSYNEQFF. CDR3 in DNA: TGTGCCAGCAGCCGCGGGACTAGCCGCAGCTCCTACAATGAGCAGTTCTTC.

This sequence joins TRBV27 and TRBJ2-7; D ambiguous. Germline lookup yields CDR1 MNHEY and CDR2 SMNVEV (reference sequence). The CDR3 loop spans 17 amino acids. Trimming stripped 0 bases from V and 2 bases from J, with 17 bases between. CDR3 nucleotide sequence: TGTGCCAGCAGTTTATCGTACAGCCGTCCATTAACCTACGAGCAGTACTTC. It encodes CASSLSYSRPLTYEQYF.

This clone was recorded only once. For the CDR3, the DNA is TGTGCCAGCAGTTACTCGGGCAGGGTCGGTTCCTACGAGCAGTACTTC. This translates into CASSYSGRVGSYEQYF. The chain is built from TRBV6-7 and TRBJ2-7; a possible D gene is TRBD1 (5 bases). TRBV6-7 is an ORF; its function is uncertain. V lost 0 bases to trimming and J lost 1 base, with 13 bases between them. The length of the CDR3 is 16 residues.

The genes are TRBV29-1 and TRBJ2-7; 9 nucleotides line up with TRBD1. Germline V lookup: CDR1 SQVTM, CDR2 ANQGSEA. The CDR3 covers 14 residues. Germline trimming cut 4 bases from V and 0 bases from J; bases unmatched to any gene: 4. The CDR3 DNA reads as TGCAGCGTTGGGGGGACAGGGAACTCCTACGAGCAGTACTTC. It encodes CSVGGTGNSYEQYF.

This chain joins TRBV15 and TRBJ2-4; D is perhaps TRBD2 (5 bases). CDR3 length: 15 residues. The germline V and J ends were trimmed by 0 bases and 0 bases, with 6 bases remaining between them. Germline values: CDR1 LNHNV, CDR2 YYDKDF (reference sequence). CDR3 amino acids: CATSRDAGAKNIQYF. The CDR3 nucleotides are TGTGCCACCAGCAGAGATGCGGGAGCCAAAAACATTCAGTACTTC.

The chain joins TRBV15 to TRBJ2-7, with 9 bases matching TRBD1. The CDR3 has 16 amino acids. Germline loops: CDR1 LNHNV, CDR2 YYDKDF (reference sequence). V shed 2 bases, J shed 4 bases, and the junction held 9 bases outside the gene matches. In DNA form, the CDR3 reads TGTGCCACCAGCAGAACGAGGACAGGGGCCCTTTACGAGCAGTACTTC. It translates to CATSRTRTGALYEQYF.

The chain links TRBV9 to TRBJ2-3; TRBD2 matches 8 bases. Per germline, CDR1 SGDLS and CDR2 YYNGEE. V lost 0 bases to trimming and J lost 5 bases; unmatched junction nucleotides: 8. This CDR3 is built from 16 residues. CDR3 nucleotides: TGTGCCAGCAGCGTAGATGCTAGCGGGCCCCTAGATACGCAGTATTTT. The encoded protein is CASSVDASGPLDTQYF. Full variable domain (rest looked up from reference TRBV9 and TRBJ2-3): DSGVTQTPKHLITATGQRVTLRCSPRSGDLSVYWYQQSLDQGLQFLIQYYNGEERAKGNILERFSAQQFPDLHSELNLSSLELGDSALYFCASSVDASGPLDTQYFGPGTRLTVL.

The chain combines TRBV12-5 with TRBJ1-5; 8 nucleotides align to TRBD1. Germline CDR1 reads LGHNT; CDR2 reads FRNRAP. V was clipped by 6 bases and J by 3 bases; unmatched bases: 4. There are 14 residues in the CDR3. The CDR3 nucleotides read TGTGCTAGTGGCCTGGACAGGGACAATCAGCCCCAGCATTTT. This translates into CASGLDRDNQPQHF.

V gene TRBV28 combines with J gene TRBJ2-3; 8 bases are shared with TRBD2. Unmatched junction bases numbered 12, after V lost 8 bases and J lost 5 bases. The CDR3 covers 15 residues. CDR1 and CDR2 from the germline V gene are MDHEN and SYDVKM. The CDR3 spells CASVEPRLAGDTQYF. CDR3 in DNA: TGTGCCAGCGTGGAACCACGGCTAGCGGGAGATACGCAGTATTTT. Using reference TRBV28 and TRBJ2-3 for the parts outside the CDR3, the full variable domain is DVKVTQSSRYLVKRTGEKVFLECVQDMDHENMFWYRQDPGLGLRLIYFSYDVKMKEKGDIPEGYSVSREKKERFSLILESASTNQTSMYLCASVEPRLAGDTQYFGPGTRLTVL.

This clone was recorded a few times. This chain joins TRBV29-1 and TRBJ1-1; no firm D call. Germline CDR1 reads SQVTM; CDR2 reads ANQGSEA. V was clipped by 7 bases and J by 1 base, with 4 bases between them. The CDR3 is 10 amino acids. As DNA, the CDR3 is TGCAGCGGACAGAACACTGAAGCTTTCTTT. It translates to CSGQNTEAFF.